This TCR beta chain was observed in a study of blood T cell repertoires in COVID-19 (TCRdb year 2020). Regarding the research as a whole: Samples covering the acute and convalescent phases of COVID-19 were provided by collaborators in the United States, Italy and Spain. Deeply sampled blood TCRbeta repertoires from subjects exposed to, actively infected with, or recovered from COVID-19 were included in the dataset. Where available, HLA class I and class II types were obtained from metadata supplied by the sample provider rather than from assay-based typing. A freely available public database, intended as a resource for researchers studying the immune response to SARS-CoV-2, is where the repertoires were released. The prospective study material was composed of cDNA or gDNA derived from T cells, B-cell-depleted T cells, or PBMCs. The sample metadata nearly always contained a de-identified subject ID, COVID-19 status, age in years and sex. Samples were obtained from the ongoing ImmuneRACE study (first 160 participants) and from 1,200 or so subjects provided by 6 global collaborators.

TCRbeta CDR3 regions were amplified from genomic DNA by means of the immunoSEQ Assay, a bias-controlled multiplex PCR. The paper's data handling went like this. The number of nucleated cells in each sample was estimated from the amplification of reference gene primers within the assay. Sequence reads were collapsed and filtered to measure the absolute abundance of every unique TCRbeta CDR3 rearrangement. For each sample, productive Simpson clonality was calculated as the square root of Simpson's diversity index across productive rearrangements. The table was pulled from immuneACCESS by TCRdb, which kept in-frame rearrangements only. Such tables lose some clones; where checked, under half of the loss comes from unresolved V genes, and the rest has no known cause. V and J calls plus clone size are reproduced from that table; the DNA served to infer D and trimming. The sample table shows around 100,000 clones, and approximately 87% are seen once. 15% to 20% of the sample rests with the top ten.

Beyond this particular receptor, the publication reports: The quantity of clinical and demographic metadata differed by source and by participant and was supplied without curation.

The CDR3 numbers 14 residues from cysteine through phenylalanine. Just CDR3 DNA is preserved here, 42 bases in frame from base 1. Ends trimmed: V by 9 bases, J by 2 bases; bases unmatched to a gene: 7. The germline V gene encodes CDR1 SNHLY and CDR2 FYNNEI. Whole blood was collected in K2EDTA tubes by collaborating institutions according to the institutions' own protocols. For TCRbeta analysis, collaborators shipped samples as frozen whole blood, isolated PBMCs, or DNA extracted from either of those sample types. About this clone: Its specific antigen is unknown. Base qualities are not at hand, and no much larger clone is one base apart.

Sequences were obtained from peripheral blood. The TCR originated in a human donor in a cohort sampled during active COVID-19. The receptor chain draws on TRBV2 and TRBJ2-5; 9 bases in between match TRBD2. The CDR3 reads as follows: CARLLAGKQETQYF. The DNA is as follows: TGTGCCAGGCTGCTAGCGGGGAAGCAAGAGACCCAGTACTTC.